The present entry profiles one T cell receptor (beta chain) with its context. The target antigen is unknown. In the same sample, other DNA sequences code for this CDR3. Naive CD8 cells, CD45RO-negative and positively selected for CCR7, excluded terminally differentiated effector memory CD45RA+ cells. This sample stems from a study of shared clonotypes between healthy human individuals. Findings and limits, study-wide: Richness estimates generally favored naive over memory subsets. An anticipated effect of sequencing depth on clonotype sharing among donors was recognized. Relative to their counterparts shared across all four donors, non-shared clonotypes exhibited diminished generation probabilities.

In the authors' workflow: For the immunoSEQ data, sequences were junction-only without quality scores, so filtering differed. Some clones are missing from TCRdb's copy, which holds only in-frame ones; the method was immunoSEQ multiplex PCR. V and J calls and clone size are as listed in that table; D and trimming were resolved from the DNA. The repertoire holds under 2,000,000 clones, over 85% seen once, with roughly 1.2% in the top ten. The CDR3 sequence is 13 residues long. Germline CDR1 MNHEY, CDR2 SMNVEV (reference sequence). V shed 3 bases and J shed 10 bases, with 13 bases lying between them. The chain has TRBV27 and TRBJ2-1, with no clear D. The receptor was derived from a man between 18 and 35 years old in good health. Sequences were obtained from naive CD8+ T cells sorted from blood. CDR3 DNA: TGTGCCAGCAGTTTGTCTAGTACTGGAGAGCAGTTCTTC. Encoded protein: CASSLSSTGEQFF.